These 23 T cell receptor beta chains originate from one sample sequenced in a study of blood T cell repertoires in COVID-19 (dated by TCRdb to the early 2020s). The library was produced with the immunoSEQ multiplex PCR assay. TCRdb carries this immuneACCESS record with in-frame sequences only. Its versions omit some clonotypes, under half of them owing to an unresolved V gene in the studies checked, with the rest unexplained. This sample gives 350,000 to 500,000 clones in total; 70% to 90% of them show up just once. Jointly, the top ten make up 0.65% to 1% of the sample. Sequenced input: peripheral blood. These receptors originate from a man younger than 35 with COVID-19, enrolled during active disease.

Here the CDR3 DNA reads TGTGCCAGCAGCTCACTTAATGAAAAACTGTTTTTT. Translated, it gives CASSSLNEKLFF. The rearrangement links TRBV11-2 to TRBJ1-4, with D uncertain. V lost 4 bases, J lost 4 bases, and 4 bases lay in between. This CDR3 region has 12 residues. Germline V gene lookup returns CDR1 SGHAT and CDR2 FQNNGV.

This CDR3 is CASSGDRGKWNQPQHF. The CDR3 bases are TGTGCCAGTAGTGGCGACAGGGGTAAGTGGAATCAGCCCCAGCATTTT. V gene TRBV19 combines with J gene TRBJ1-5; 8 nucleotides line up with TRBD1. The CDR3 is 16 residues long. Germline CDR1 is LNHDA and CDR2 is SQIVND (reference sequence). The junction had 10 bases not matched to a gene; V was cut back by 5 bases and J by 4 bases. The full variable domain, its missing parts supplied by reference TRBV19 and TRBJ1-5, is DGGITQSPKYLFRKEGQNVTLSCEQNLNHDAMYWYRQDPGQGLRLIYYSQIVNDFQKGDIAEGYSVSREKKESFPLTVTSAQKNPTAFYLCASSGDRGKWNQPQHFGDGTRLSIL.

This chain's CDR3 is CASSLGDRVKGEQYF. The CDR3 DNA follows: TGTGCCAGCAGCTTAGGGGACAGGGTGAAAGGCGAGCAGTACTTC. The rearrangement joins TRBV27 to TRBJ2-7; 9 nucleotides match TRBD1. CDR1 is MNHEY and CDR2 is SMNVEV in the germline V gene (reference sequence). The trim removed 6 bases at V and 6 bases at J, leaving 12 bases unmatched. This CDR3 has 15 residues.

This sequence joins TRBV7-3 and TRBJ2-2; weak D call: TRBD2 (5 bases). The CDR3 is made up of 14 amino acids. V was clipped by 0 bases and J by 7 bases, with 9 bases between them. Per germline, CDR1 SGHTA and CDR2 FQGTGA. The CDR3: CASSLTGNGGELFF. As DNA, the CDR3 is TGTGCCAGCAGCTTAACCGGGAATGGCGGGGAGCTGTTTTTT.

The J gene is TRBJ2-5, the V gene TRBV6-6; no reliable D call. CDR3 length: 11 residues. The V end lost 4 bases, the J end lost 4 bases, and 4 bases lay between the germline ends. CDR1 is MNHNY, CDR2 SVGAGI, per germline (reference sequence). The CDR3 sequence: CASSSSETQYF. The CDR3 nucleotides read TGTGCCAGCAGTTCATCAGAGACCCAGTACTTC.

The J gene is TRBJ1-2, the V gene TRBV19; D call uncertain. The germline V gene encodes CDR1 LNHDA and CDR2 SQIVND (reference sequence). Between the trimmed V and J ends, which lost 5 bases and 5 bases, there was a span of 15 bases. The CDR3 sequence is 14 residues long. CDR3 DNA sequence: TGTGCCAGTAGTCCCCTCGGGGTTGGGTATGGCTACACCTTC. Residues: CASSPLGVGYGYTF.

The table lists this clone with a few counts. The CDR3 is CASSDPQGVDNEQFF. The CDR3 region has the DNA TGTGCCAGCAGCGACCCACAGGGGGTCGACAATGAGCAGTTCTTC. J is TRBJ2-1 and V is TRBV2, with TRBD1 matching 8 bases. This CDR3 region has 15 residues. Looked up from germline, CDR1 is SNHLY and CDR2 is FYNNEI. V shed 6 bases and J 5 bases; nucleotides not matched to a gene: 9.

This chain joins TRBV19 and TRBJ1-5; D gene uncertain. Germline CDR1 is LNHDA and CDR2 is SQIVND (reference sequence). The V and J ends lost 1 base and 3 bases respectively, with 7 bases between them. This CDR3 comprises 14 residues. The CDR3 coding sequence is TGTGCCAGTAGTATAGCGCAGTACAATCAGCCCCAGCATTTT. Its protein is CASSIAQYNQPQHF.

The chain employs TRBV3-1 (or the pseudogene TRBV3-2) and TRBJ1-3, with 7 positions matching TRBD1. CDR1 is LGHDT, CDR2 YNNKEL, per germline (reference sequence). After removal of 1 base from V and 4 bases from J, the junction contained 7 bases not matched to a gene. The CDR3 consists of 16 residues. CDR3 bases: TGTGCCAGCAGCCAAGTTCCAGGGGGTACCGGAAACACCATATATTTT. Its translation: CASSQVPGGTGNTIYF.

The gene calls are TRBV2 and TRBJ2-2; 7 bases map to TRBD2. Looked up from germline, CDR1 is SNHLY and CDR2 is FYNNEI. J was trimmed by 1 base and V by 5 bases; bases with no gene match: 4. This CDR3 is built from 15 residues. CDR3 coding DNA: TGTGCCAGCAGTTTGACTAGCCTGAACACCGGGGAGCTGTTTTTT. Translating gives CASSLTSLNTGELFF.

The gene calls are TRBV2 and TRBJ2-2; TRBD1 agrees at 9 bases. Germline CDR1 reads SNHLY; CDR2 reads FYNNEI. The CDR3 sequence is 13 residues long. With V trimmed by 4 bases and J by 6 bases, 0 bases remained unmatched. The CDR3 loop is CASSGQGAGELFF. CDR3 bases: TGTGCCAGCAGTGGACAGGGGGCCGGGGAGCTGTTTTTT.

V and J are TRBV19 and TRBJ2-1, with 7 bases identical to TRBD1. Germline V gene lookup returns CDR1 LNHDA and CDR2 SQIVND (reference sequence). V lost 5 bases, J lost 0 bases, and 4 bases stayed unmatched. This CDR3 has 15 residues. CDR3 in DNA: TGTGCCAGTAGTCAGGGGGATAGCTCCTACAATGAGCAGTTCTTC. Protein: CASSQGDSSYNEQFF. The full variable domain, in which reference TRBV19 and TRBJ2-1 provide the parts outside the CDR3, is DGGITQSPKYLFRKEGQNVTLSCEQNLNHDAMYWYRQDPGQGLRLIYYSQIVNDFQKGDIAEGYSVSREKKESFPLTVTSAQKNPTAFYLCASSQGDSSYNEQFFGPGTRLTVL.

The chain's CDR3 is CASSLALAGNYEQYF. CDR3 nucleotide sequence: TGTGCCAGCAGCTTAGCACTAGCGGGAAACTACGAGCAGTACTTC. The V call is TRBV13, the J call TRBJ2-7; 10 bases are shared with TRBD2. Germline V gene sequence: CDR1 PRHDT, CDR2 FYEKMQ (reference sequence). CDR3 length equals 15 residues. Unmatched junction bases numbered 3, after V lost 1 base and J lost 3 bases. The full variable domain, in which reference TRBV13 and TRBJ2-7 provide the parts outside the CDR3, is AAGVIQSPRHLIKEKRETATLKCYPIPRHDTVYWYQQGPGQDPQFLISFYEKMQSDKGSIPDRFSAQQFSDYHSELNMSSLELGDSALYFCASSLALAGNYEQYFGPGTRLTVT.

This chain connects TRBV7-8 to TRBJ2-7; 10 nucleotides align to TRBD2. CDR3 length equals 15 residues. Trimming at V came to 5 bases and at J to 3 bases, leaving 7 bases not matched to a gene. Germline CDR1 reads SGHVS; CDR2 reads FQNEAQ. CDR3: CASSGGLAEIYEQYF. CDR3 DNA sequence: TGTGCCAGCAGCGGCGGACTAGCGGAGATCTACGAGCAGTACTTC.

The rearrangement joins TRBV5-4 to TRBJ2-1; D is possibly TRBD2 (6 bases). V lost 0 bases to trimming and J lost 5 bases, with 12 bases between them. The CDR3 sequence is 15 residues long. CDR1 and CDR2 (germline): SGHNT, YYREEE (reference sequence). CDR3 bases: TGTGCCAGCAGCTTGGTGGCGGGGTCTAACAATGAGCAGTTCTTC. It encodes CASSLVAGSNNEQFF.

The CDR3 region is CASSLGTAPDSPLHF. The CDR3 coding sequence is TGTGCCAGCAGTTTAGGGACAGCTCCAGATTCACCCCTCCACTTT. This chain connects TRBV27 to TRBJ1-6; 7 bases are a match to TRBD1. The CDR3 totals 15 residues. The V gene's germline CDR1 is MNHEY and CDR2 SMNVEV (reference sequence). J was trimmed by 8 bases and V by 2 bases; bases with no gene match: 6.

The V call is TRBV12-5, the J call TRBJ2-1, with no clear D. Germline V lookup: CDR1 LGHNT, CDR2 FRNRAP. V gave up 0 bases and J gave up 0 bases, with 6 bases separating them. CDR3 length equals 15 residues. Here the CDR3 DNA reads TGTGCTAGTGGTTTGGTACTGCACTCCTACAATGAGCAGTTCTTC. It encodes CASGLVLHSYNEQFF.

This chain links TRBV24-1 with TRBJ2-5; TRBD2 agrees at 8 bases. Trimming at V came to 4 bases and at J to 5 bases, leaving 8 bases not matched to a gene. The length of the CDR3 is 15 residues. CDR1 is KGHDR, CDR2 SFDVKD, per germline. CDR3 coding DNA: TGTGCCACCAGTGAGCCAAGTAGCGGGACCGAGACCCAGTACTTC. It specifies CATSEPSSGTETQYF.

The chain joins TRBV7-9 to TRBJ2-5, with D possibly matching TRBD1 (6 bases). The germline V and J ends were trimmed by 3 bases and 2 bases, with 19 bases remaining between them. Germline V CDR1 and CDR2: SEHNR, FQNEAQ (reference sequence). The CDR3 contains 17 residues. CDR3 in DNA: TGTGCCAGCAGCTTTCAGGGGACGGCCAGAACTCAAGAGACCCAGTACTTC. This gives the protein CASSFQGTARTQETQYF. The whole variable domain, remainder taken from reference TRBV7-9 and TRBJ2-5, is DTGVSQNPRHKITKRGQNVTFRCDPISEHNRLYWYRQTLGQGPEFLTYFQNEAQLEKSRLLSDRFSAERPKGSFSTLEIQRTEQGDSAMYLCASSFQGTARTQETQYFGPGTRLLVL.

Points on this clone: The same CDR3 can be traced to other DNA sequences in this sample. The V call is TRBV3-1 (or the pseudogene TRBV3-2), the J call TRBJ1-4, with 10 bases fitting TRBD1. J lost 7 bases, V lost 4 bases, and 3 bases had no gene match. CDR3 length: 14 amino acids. Germline lookup yields CDR1 LGHDT and CDR2 YNNKEL (reference sequence). The CDR3 loop is CASSLGTGVEKLFF. CDR3 in DNA: TGTGCCAGCAGCCTCGGGACAGGGGTTGAAAAACTGTTTTTT.

This rearrangement joins TRBV5-8 to TRBJ2-1, with unresolved D. The germline gives CDR1 SGHTS, CDR2 YDEGEE. The V end lost 0 bases, the J end lost 6 bases, and 7 bases lay between the germline ends. The CDR3 is made up of 13 amino acids. The DNA for the CDR3 is TGTGCCAGCAGCTTGGTCGCAGGCAATGAGCAGTTCTTC. Translated: CASSLVAGNEQFF.

This chain joins TRBV4-1 and TRBJ2-7; D remains ambiguous. The CDR3 has 13 amino acids. V lost 0 bases and J lost 4, with 7 bases in between. Germline-derived CDR1 and CDR2 are MGHRA and YSYEKL. This chain's CDR3 is CASSQEAGYEQYF. The CDR3 coding sequence is TGCGCCAGCAGCCAAGAAGCAGGTTACGAGCAGTACTTC.

This chain joins TRBV21-1 and TRBJ1-5; TRBD1, the table's D call, lacks a check against the DNA. TRBV21-1 is a pseudogene segment. The CDR3 length is 18 residues. The CDR3 region is CATPTMGQGTYSNQPQHF. CDR3 nucleotide sequence: TGTGCCACACCAACCATGGGCCAGGGGACCTATAGCAATCAGCCCCAGCATTTT.